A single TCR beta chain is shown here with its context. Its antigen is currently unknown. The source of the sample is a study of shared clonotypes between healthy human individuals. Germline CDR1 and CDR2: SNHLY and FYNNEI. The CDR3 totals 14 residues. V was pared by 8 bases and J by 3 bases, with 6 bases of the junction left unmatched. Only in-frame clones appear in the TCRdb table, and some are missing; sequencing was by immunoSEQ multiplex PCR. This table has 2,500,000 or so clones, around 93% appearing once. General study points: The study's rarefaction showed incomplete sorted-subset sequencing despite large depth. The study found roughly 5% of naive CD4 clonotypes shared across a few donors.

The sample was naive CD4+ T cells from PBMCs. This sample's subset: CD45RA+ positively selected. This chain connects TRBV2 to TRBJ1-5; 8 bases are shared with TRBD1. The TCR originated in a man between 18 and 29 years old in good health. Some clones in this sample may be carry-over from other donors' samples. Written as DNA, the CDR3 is TGTGCCAGCCGGGACAGGCTTTTCAATCAGCCCCAGCATTTT. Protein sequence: CASRDRLFNQPQHF.